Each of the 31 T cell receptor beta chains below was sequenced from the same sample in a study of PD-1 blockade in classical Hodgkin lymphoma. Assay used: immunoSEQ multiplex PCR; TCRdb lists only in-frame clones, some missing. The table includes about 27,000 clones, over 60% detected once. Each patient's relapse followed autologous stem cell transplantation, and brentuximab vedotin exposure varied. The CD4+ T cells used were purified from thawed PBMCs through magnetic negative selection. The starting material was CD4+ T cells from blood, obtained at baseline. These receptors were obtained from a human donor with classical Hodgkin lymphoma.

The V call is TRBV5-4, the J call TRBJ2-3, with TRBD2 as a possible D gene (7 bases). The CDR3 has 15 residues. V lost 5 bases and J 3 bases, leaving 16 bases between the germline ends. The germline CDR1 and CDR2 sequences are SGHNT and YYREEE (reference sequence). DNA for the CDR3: TGTGCCAGCAGGAAGGGGGGGATCGGGACAGATACGCAGTATTTT. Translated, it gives CASRKGGIGTDTQYF. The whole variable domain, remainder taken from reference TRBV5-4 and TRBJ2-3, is ETGVTQSPTHLIKTRGQQVTLRCSSQSGHNTVSWYQQALGQGPQFIFQYYREEENGRGNFPPRFSGLQFPNYSSELNVNALELDDSALYLCASRKGGIGTDTQYFGPGTRLTVL.

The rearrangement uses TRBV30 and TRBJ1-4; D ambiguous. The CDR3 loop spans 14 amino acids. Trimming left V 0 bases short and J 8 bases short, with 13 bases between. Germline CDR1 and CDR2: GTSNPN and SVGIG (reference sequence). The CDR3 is CAWSVQGLGEKLFF. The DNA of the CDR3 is TGTGCCTGGAGTGTACAAGGGTTGGGGGAAAAACTGTTTTTT.

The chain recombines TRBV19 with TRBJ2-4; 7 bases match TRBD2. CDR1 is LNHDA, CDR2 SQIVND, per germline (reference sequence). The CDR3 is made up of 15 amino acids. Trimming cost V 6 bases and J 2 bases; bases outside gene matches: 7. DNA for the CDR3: TGTGCCAGTAGGGGCGCGGGGGAGTCCAAAAACATTCAGTACTTC. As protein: CASRGAGESKNIQYF.

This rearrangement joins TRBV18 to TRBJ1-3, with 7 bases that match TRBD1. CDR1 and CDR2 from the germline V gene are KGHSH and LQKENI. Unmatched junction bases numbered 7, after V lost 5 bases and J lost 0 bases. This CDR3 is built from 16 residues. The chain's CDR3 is CASSTPGTASGNTIYF. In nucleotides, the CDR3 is TGTGCCAGCTCAACGCCCGGGACAGCCTCTGGAAACACCATATATTTT.

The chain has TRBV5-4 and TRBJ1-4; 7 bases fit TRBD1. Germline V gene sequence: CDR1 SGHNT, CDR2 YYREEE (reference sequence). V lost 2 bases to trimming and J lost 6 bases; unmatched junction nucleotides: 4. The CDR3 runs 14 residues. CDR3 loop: CASSLQGLHEKLFF. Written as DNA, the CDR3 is TGTGCCAGCAGCTTACAGGGGCTGCATGAAAAACTGTTTTTT.

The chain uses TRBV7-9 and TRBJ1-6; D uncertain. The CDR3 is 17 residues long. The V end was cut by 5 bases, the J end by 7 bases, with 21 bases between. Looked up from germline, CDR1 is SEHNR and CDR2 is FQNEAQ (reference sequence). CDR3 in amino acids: CASSPPYGQQRNSPLHF. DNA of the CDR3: TGTGCCAGCAGCCCGCCATACGGGCAACAGAGGAATTCACCCCTCCACTTT.

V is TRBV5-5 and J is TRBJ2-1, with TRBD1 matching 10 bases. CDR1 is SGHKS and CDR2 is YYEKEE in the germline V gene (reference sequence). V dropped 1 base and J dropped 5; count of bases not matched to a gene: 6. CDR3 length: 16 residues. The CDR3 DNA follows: TGTGCCAGCAGCTTGCTTCGGGACAGGGGCAACAATGAGCAGTTCTTC. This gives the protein CASSLLRDRGNNEQFF.

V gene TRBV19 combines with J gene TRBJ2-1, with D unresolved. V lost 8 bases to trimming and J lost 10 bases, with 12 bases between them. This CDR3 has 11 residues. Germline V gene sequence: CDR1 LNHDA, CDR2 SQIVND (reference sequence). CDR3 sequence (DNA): TGTGCCAGTCGGCTGGGGTGGGAGCAGTTCTTC. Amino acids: CASRLGWEQFF.

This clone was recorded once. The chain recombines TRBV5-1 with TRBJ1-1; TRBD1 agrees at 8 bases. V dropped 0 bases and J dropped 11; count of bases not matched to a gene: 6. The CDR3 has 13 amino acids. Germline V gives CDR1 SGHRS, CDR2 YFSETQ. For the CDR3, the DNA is TGCGCCAGCAGCTTGGAACAGGGGGTCGATGCTTTCTTT. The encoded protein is CASSLEQGVDAFF.

The chain's CDR3 is CASSLVAGDANTEAFF. The DNA for the CDR3 is TGCGCCAGCAGCTTGGTAGCAGGGGATGCGAACACTGAAGCTTTCTTT. The rearrangement uses TRBV5-1 and TRBJ1-1, with D possibly TRBD1 on 6 matching bases. This CDR3 contains 16 residues. CDR1 and CDR2 (germline): SGHRS, YFSETQ. V lost 0 bases and J 1 base, leaving 13 bases between the germline ends. The whole variable domain, filled in from reference TRBV5-1 and TRBJ1-1, reads KAGVTQTPRYLIKTRGQQVTLSCSPISGHRSVSWYQQTPGQGLQFLFEYFSETQRNKGNFPGRFSGRQFSNSRSEMNVSTLELGDSALYLCASSLVAGDANTEAFFGQGTRLTVV.

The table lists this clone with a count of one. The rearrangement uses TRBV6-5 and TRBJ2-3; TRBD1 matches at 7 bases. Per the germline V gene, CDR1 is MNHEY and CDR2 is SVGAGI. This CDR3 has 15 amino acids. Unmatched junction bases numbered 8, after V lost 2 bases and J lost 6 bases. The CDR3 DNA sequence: TGTGCCAGCAGTTACGAGACAGGGAGATCGGATACGCAGTATTTT. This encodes CASSYETGRSDTQYF.

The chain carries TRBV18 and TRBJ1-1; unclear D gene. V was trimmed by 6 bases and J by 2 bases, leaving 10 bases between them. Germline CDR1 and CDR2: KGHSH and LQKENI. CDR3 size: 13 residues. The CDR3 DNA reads TGTGCCAGCTCCGTGGATGACAACACTGAAGCTTTCTTT. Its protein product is CASSVDDNTEAFF.

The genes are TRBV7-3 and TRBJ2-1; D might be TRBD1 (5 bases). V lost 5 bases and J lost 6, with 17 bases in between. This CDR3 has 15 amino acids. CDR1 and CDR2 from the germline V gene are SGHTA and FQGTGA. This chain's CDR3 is CASSEGASDVNEQFF. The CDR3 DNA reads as TGTGCCAGCAGCGAAGGGGCGAGCGACGTCAATGAGCAGTTCTTC.

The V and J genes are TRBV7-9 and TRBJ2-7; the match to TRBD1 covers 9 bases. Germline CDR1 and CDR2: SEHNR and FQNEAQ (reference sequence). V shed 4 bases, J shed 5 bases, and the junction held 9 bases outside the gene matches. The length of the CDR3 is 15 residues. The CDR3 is CASSSLGQGVHEQYF. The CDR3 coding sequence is TGTGCCAGCAGCTCGCTGGGACAGGGCGTCCACGAGCAGTACTTC.

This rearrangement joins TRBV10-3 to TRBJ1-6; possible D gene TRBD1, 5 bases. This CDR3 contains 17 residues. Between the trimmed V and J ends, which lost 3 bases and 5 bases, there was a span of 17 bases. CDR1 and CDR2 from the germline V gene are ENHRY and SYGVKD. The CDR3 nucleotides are TGTGCCATCAGTGAATCGGCAGGGAGTCGAAATAATTCACCCCTCCACTTT. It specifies CAISESAGSRNNSPLHF.

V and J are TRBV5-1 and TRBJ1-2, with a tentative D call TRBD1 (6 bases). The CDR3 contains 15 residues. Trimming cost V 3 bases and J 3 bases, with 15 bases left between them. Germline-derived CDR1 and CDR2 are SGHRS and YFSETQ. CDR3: CASSWGKGGDYGYTF. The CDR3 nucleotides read TGCGCCAGCAGCTGGGGGAAAGGGGGAGACTATGGCTACACCTTC.

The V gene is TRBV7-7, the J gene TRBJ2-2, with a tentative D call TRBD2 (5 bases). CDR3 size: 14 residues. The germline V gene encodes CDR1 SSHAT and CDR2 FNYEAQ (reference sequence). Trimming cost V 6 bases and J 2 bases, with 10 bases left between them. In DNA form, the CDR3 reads TGTGCCAGCAGACTTGGACTCAACACCGGGGAGCTGTTTTTT. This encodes CASRLGLNTGELFF.

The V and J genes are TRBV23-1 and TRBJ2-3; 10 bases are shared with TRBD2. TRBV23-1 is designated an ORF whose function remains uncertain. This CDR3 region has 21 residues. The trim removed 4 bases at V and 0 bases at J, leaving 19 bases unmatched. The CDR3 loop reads CASSRGEGVSSGGISTDTQYF. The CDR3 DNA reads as TGCGCCAGCAGTCGAGGGGAGGGTGTTAGTAGCGGGGGGATTAGCACAGATACGCAGTATTTT.

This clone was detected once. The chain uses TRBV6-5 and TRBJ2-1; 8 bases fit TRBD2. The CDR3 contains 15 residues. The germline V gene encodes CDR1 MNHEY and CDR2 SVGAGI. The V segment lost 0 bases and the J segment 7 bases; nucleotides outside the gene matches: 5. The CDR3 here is CASSYSGLGGNEQFF. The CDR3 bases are TGTGCCAGCAGTTACTCGGGACTAGGTGGTAATGAGCAGTTCTTC.

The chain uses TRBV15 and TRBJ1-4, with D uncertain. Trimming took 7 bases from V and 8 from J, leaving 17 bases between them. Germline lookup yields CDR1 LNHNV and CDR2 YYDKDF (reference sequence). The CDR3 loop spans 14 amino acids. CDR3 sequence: CATTLWRNHEKLFF. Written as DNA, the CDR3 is TGTGCCACCACCCTTTGGAGAAACCACGAAAAACTGTTTTTT.

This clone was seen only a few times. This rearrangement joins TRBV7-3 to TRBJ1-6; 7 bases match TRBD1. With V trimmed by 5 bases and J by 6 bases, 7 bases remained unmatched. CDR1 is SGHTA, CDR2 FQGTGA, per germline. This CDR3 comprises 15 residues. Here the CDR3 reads CASSRTGEGNSPLHF. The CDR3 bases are TGTGCCAGCAGCCGCACAGGGGAGGGTAATTCACCCCTCCACTTT.

For the CDR3, the DNA is TGTGCCAGTAGTATGTCGTTGGCGAGCCGTGGCTACGAGCAGTACTTC. As protein: CASSMSLASRGYEQYF. This sequence joins TRBV19 and TRBJ2-7; D gene uncertain. Germline lookup yields CDR1 LNHDA and CDR2 SQIVND (reference sequence). The V end was cut by 3 bases, the J end by 3 bases, with 18 bases between. There are 16 residues in the CDR3.

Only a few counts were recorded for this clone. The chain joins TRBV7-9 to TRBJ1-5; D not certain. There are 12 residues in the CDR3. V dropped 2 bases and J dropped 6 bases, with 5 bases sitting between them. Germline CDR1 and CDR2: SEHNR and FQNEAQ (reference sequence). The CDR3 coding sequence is TGTGCCAGCAGCTTACAGGCTCAGCCCCAGCATTTT. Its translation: CASSLQAQPQHF.

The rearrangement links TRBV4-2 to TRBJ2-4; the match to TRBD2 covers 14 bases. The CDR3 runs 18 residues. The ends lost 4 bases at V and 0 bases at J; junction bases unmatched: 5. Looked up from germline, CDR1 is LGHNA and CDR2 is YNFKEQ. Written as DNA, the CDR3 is TGTGCCAGCAGCCCCGGGACTAGCGGGGGAATAGCCAAAAACATTCAGTACTTC. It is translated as CASSPGTSGGIAKNIQYF.

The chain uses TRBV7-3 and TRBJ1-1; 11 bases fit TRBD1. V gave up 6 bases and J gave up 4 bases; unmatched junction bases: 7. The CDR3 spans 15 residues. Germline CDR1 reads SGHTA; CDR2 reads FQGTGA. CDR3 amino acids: CASRKDRGQSTEAFF. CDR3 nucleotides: TGTGCCAGCAGAAAGGACAGGGGGCAGAGCACTGAAGCTTTCTTT.

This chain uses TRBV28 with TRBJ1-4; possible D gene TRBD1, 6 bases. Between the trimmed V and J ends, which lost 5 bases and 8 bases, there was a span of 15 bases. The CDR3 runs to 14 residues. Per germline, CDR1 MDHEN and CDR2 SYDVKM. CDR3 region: CASSRGGAREKLFF. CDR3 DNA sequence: TGTGCCAGCAGTCGGGGGGGGGCAAGAGAAAAACTGTTTTTT.

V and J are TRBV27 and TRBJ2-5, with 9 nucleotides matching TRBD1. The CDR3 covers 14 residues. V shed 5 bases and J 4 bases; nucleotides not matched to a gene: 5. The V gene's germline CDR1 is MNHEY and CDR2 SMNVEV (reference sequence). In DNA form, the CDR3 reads TGTGCCAGCAGTCCGGGACAGGGTAGAGAGACCCAGTACTTC. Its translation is CASSPGQGRETQYF.

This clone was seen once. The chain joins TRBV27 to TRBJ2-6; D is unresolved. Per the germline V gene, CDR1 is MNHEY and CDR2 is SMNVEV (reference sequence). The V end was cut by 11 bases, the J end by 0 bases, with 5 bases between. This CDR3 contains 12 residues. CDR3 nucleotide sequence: TGTGCCGGCCCCTCTGGGGCCAACGTCCTGACTTTC. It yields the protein CAGPSGANVLTF.

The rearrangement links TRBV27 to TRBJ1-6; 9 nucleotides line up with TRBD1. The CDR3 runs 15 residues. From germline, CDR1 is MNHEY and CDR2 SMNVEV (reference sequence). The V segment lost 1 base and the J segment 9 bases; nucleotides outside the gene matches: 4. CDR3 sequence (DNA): TGTGCCAGCAGTTTATGGGGGACAGGGTTTTCACCCCTCCACTTT. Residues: CASSLWGTGFSPLHF.

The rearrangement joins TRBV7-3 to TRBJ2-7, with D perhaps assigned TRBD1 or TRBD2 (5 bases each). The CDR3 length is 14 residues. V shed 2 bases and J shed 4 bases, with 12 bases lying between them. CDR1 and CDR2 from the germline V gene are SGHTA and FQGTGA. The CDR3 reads CASSLQGGGYEQYF. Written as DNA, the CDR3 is TGTGCCAGCAGCTTACAGGGCGGCGGGTACGAGCAGTACTTC.

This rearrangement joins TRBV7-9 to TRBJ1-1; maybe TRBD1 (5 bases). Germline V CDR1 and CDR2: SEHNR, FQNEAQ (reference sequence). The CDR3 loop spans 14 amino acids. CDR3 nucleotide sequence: TGTGCTGCCGCGGGGCCCGGACGGAACACTGAAGCTTTCTTT. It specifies CAAAGPGRNTEAFF. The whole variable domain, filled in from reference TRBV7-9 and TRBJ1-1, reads DTGVSQNPRHKITKRGQNVTFRCDPISEHNRLYWYRQTLGQGPEFLTYFQNEAQLEKSRLLSDRFSAERPKGSFSTLEIQRTEQGDSAMYLCAAAGPGRNTEAFFGQGTRLTVV.